This T cell receptor (beta chain) came from a study of cytomegalovirus exposure and HLA in healthy donors. Whole-study results and caveats: What a later analysis showed was that several of the most significant clusters appeared linked to common viral pathogens. A likely sequencing artifact accounted for one observed cluster of highly shared sequence variants.

Details on this clone: Its antigen is undetermined.

Germline V gene lookup returns CDR1 SGHVS and CDR2 FNYEAQ. Trimming stripped 4 bases from V and 6 bases from J, with 15 bases between. The CDR3 runs to 14 residues. Amplification used 60 Vbeta primers and 13 Jbeta primers. Some clones are missing from TCRdb's copy, which holds only in-frame ones; the method was immunoSEQ multiplex PCR. The sample carries roughly 150,000 clones, around 80% recorded once. Sequenced material: PBMCs. The TCR comes from a man aged 40-50 years in good health and CMV-seropositive. The chain combines TRBV7-6 with TRBJ1-1, with unresolved D. CDR3 sequence (DNA): TGTGCCAGCAGCTCCGGGTATGGTGAGGCTGAAGCTTTCTTT. Protein sequence: CASSSGYGEAEAFF.